These T cell receptor beta chains were read from a single sample in a study of blood T cell repertoires in COVID-19. Here immunoSEQ multiplex PCR was the method, and the copy in TCRdb shows in-frame clones only, minus some. In the table there are more than 65,000 clones, around 83% of which are singletons. The sample consisted of peripheral blood. The source of these receptors is a woman aged 80 or over with acute or convalescent COVID-19. CDR3s leave out the opening cysteine and the closing phenylalanine or tryptophan. D genes are given only for firm matches.

d_call	v_call	cdr3_aa
.	TRBV5-1	ASSLLDRNTGELF
.	TRBV1	TSSQDRGRDEGNQPQH
TRBD2	TRBV19	ASSFGGAVDTQY
.	TRBV4-1	ASSQAEASNQPQH
.	TRBV6-1	ASSERWGAGNTIY
.	TRBV27	ASSLESGNYGYT
TRBD2	TRBV7-8	ASSLSKTSGSYEQY
TRBD1	TRBV7-2	ASSPTGVEQY
TRBD1	TRBV5-8	ASSQGTGVGETQY
.	TRBV5-4	ASSFGGAGFFGYT
.	TRBV5-5	ASSLPGQPYEQY
TRBD1	TRBV5-4	ASSLDRGETQY
TRBD2	TRBV6-5	ASSRTSGGEQY
.	TRBV7-2	ASSSFRFQPQH
.	TRBV6-2/TRBV6-3	ASSYSATGEQY
.	TRBV5-1	ASSLDGGTEAF
.	TRBV21-1	ASSKVDRGRDSPLH
.	TRBV6-1	ASSDWSDYNEQF
.	TRBV30	AWSQGSTDTQY
TRBD1	TRBV10-3	AISHGQGRRMNTEAF
TRBD1	TRBV10-2	ASSRFTDREKLF
.	TRBV20-1	SAGGKGYH
TRBD1	TRBV18	ASSLGTGGNTEAF
TRBD1	TRBV15	ATSRDKGADTEAF
.	TRBV19	ASSIARGSYSNQPQH
TRBD2	TRBV5-1	ASSQTSGGTNEQF
TRBD1	TRBV5-1	ASSSGTAQETQY
.	TRBV6-6	ASSYSTSKNIQY
TRBD1	TRBV18	ASSPVGQGGTGELF
TRBD2	TRBV5-1	ASRGTSGVYEQY
TRBD2	TRBV6-5	ASSRPGGYNEQF
.	TRBV5-1	ASSLEGRVEEQY